This T cell receptor beta chain stems from a study of blood T cells in healthy people across ages. Whole-study findings and limits: Long-lived donors had more naive CD4+ cells and higher diversity than aged donors.

The CDR3 is made up of 11 amino acids. The germline V gene has CDR1 SQVTM and CDR2 ANQGSEA. In regard to this clonotype: The target antigen is unknown. One junction end disagrees with the germline gene, perhaps due to a read error.

Together with a sample-barcoded 5' primer, a J-beta primer mix was included in a second PCR lasting roughly 6 to 12 cycles. TCRdb reprocessed the 5' RACE reads via MiXCR and lists one record per CDR3 protein. In the table there are about 1.1 million distinct CDR3 sequences, more than 30% of which are singletons. This receptor was identified in a man between 18 and 35 years old in good health. V and J are TRBV29-1 and TRBJ2-3; D unclear. Sequencing was performed on blood. CDR3 DNA: TGCAGCGTTGGCAGCATAGATACGCAGTATTTT. It codes for CSVGSIDTQYF.